The 22 T cell receptor beta chains in this list originate from one sample, sequenced in a study of cytomegalovirus exposure and HLA in healthy donors. TCRdb keeps only in-frame clones here, not all; method: immunoSEQ multiplex PCR. The repertoire includes about 88,000 clones, 84% of them detected once, and about an eighth sits in the top ten. The sample consisted of PBMCs. The source is a woman under 30 in good health and CMV-seropositive.

The rearrangement uses TRBV6-1 and TRBJ1-5; D is undetermined. The CDR3 is 14 residues long. The V gene lost 7 bases and the J gene lost 0 bases, with 10 bases spanning the gap. Germline CDR1 and CDR2: MNHNS and SASEGT. The CDR3, as DNA: TGTGCCAGCAACCAGGCAAATAGCAATCAGCCCCAGCATTTT. Translation: CASNQANSNQPQHF.

CDR3 DNA: TGTGCCAGCTCACCACCCACGGCAGGAACCCAAGAGACCCAGTACTTC. This sequence encodes CASSPPTAGTQETQYF. The chain employs TRBV18 and TRBJ2-5, with no clear D. CDR1 and CDR2 (germline): KGHSH, LQKENI. The CDR3 totals 16 residues. The V and J ends lost 0 bases and 1 base respectively, with 12 bases between them.

This chain links TRBV18 with TRBJ2-5; D may be TRBD2 (6 bases). Trimming cost V 1 base and J 7 bases, with 10 bases left between them. The germline gives CDR1 KGHSH, CDR2 LQKENI. The CDR3 has 13 residues. The chain's CDR3 is CASSPRRDGTQYF. The CDR3 DNA reads TGTGCCAGCTCACCACGGCGGGATGGGACCCAGTACTTC.

This chain uses TRBV6-5 with TRBJ1-3; the match to TRBD1 covers 9 bases. This CDR3 spans 16 amino acids. Germline CDR1 and CDR2: MNHEY and SVGAGI. J gave up 16 bases and V 1 base, and 17 bases lay outside the gene matches. CDR3 amino acids: CASSYFFVVCPTGGYF. The DNA for the CDR3 is TGTGCCAGCAGTTACTTTTTCGTAGTTTGTCCGACAGGGGGGTATTTT.

This clone was found a few times. CDR3 sequence (DNA): TGTGCCAGCTCAAACAGCGGACAGGAGACTTATGGCTACACCTTC. Translated, it gives CASSNSGQETYGYTF. The chain has TRBV18 and TRBJ1-2; 7 bases are a match to TRBD1. Trimming at V came to 5 bases and at J to 5 bases, leaving 11 bases not matched to a gene. Germline CDR1 and CDR2: KGHSH and LQKENI. The CDR3 sequence is 15 residues long.

This rearrangement joins TRBV15 to TRBJ2-3; TRBD2 aligns across 12 bases. This CDR3 has 15 amino acids. The germline V gene has CDR1 LNHNV and CDR2 YYDKDF (reference sequence). V was clipped by 5 bases and J by 3 bases; unmatched bases: 3. CDR3 sequence: CATSGLAGNTDTQYF. For the CDR3, the DNA is TGTGCCACCAGCGGACTAGCGGGAAATACAGATACGCAGTATTTT.

The chain links TRBV2 to TRBJ2-7; 7 bases are shared with TRBD1. Per the germline V gene, CDR1 is SNHLY and CDR2 is FYNNEI. CDR3 length: 13 amino acids. Losses at the gene ends were 6 bases for V and 2 bases for J; bases not matched to a gene: 4. CDR3 bases: TGTGCCAGCAGGTCGGGACAGACCTACGAGCAGTACTTC. It yields the protein CASRSGQTYEQYF.

The chain employs TRBV6-6 and TRBJ2-3, with 8 nucleotides matching TRBD2. V gave up 0 bases and J gave up 7 bases; unmatched junction bases: 6. CDR1 and CDR2 (germline): MNHNY, SVGAGI (reference sequence). The CDR3 spans 15 residues. The CDR3 DNA reads TGTGCCAGCAGTTACTCTAGTCTAGCGGGTTATACGCAGTATTTT. As protein: CASSYSSLAGYTQYF.

The chain employs TRBV18 and TRBJ2-7; 7 bases are shared with TRBD1. From germline, CDR1 is KGHSH and CDR2 LQKENI. V trimming: 3 bases; J trimming: 9 bases; junction bases outside the gene matches: 11. The CDR3 totals 14 residues. Here the CDR3 DNA reads TGTGCCAGCTCACCCGGGACAGTCCGTGAGGGGCAGTACTTC. Protein sequence: CASSPGTVREGQYF. Combining the CDR3 with reference TRBV18 and TRBJ2-7 gives the whole variable domain NAGVMQNPRHLVRRRGQEARLRCSPMKGHSHVYWYRQLPEEGLKFMVYLQKENIIDESGMPKERFSAEFPKEGPSILRIQQVVRGDSAAYFCASSPGTVREGQYFGPGTRLTVT.

This clone came up once. The chain has TRBV5-1 and TRBJ1-1, with TRBD1 matching 7 bases. The CDR3 contains 15 residues. V shed 4 bases and J 1 base; nucleotides not matched to a gene: 7. Germline V gene data show CDR1 as SGHRS and CDR2 as YFSETQ. The chain's CDR3 is CASSALQGRNTEAFF. The CDR3 DNA sequence: TGCGCCAGCAGCGCGTTACAGGGGCGGAACACTGAAGCTTTCTTT. The full variable domain, its missing parts supplied by reference TRBV5-1 and TRBJ1-1, is KAGVTQTPRYLIKTRGQQVTLSCSPISGHRSVSWYQQTPGQGLQFLFEYFSETQRNKGNFPGRFSGRQFSNSRSEMNVSTLELGDSALYLCASSALQGRNTEAFFGQGTRLTVV.

The V gene is TRBV10-3, the J gene TRBJ2-7; D is perhaps TRBD1 (7 bases). Germline loops: CDR1 ENHRY, CDR2 SYGVKD. There are 15 residues in the CDR3. Deletions cut 6 bases from V and 2 bases from J, with 17 bases between. CDR3 sequence reads: CAISRGAGETYEQYF. The CDR3 DNA follows: TGTGCCATCAGCAGGGGGGCAGGGGAGACCTACGAGCAGTACTTC.

This chain joins TRBV6-5 and TRBJ2-1, with D possibly being TRBD2 (6 bases). Germline assignment: CDR1 MNHEY and CDR2 SVGAGI. The V gene lost 6 bases and the J gene lost 5 bases, with 14 bases spanning the gap. CDR3 length: 14 residues. Here the CDR3 reads CASRPRGKNNEQFF. DNA for the CDR3: TGTGCCAGCAGGCCACGGGGGAAAAACAATGAGCAGTTCTTC.

This chain uses TRBV9 with TRBJ2-1; 10 bases map to TRBD2. Losses at the gene ends were 0 bases for V and 4 bases for J; bases not matched to a gene: 4. This CDR3 has 16 residues. CDR1 is SGDLS, CDR2 YYNGEE, per germline. As DNA, the CDR3 is TGTGCCAGCAGCGTAGACAGCGGGGGGGCTTACAATGAGCAGTTCTTC. Translated, it gives CASSVDSGGAYNEQFF. Looking up the rest from reference TRBV9 and TRBJ2-1 gives the full variable domain: DSGVTQTPKHLITATGQRVTLRCSPRSGDLSVYWYQQSLDQGLQFLIQYYNGEERAKGNILERFSAQQFPDLHSELNLSSLELGDSALYFCASSVDSGGAYNEQFFGPGTRLTVL.

The chain recombines TRBV2 with TRBJ2-7, with a possible D match to TRBD1 (6 bases). V lost 7 bases and J 6 bases, leaving 19 bases between the germline ends. This CDR3 is built from 14 residues. Looked up from germline, CDR1 is SNHLY and CDR2 is FYNNEI. CDR3 sequence reads: CASILGQGMREQYF. For the CDR3, the DNA is TGTGCCAGCATCTTGGGGCAGGGGATGCGCGAGCAGTACTTC.

The V call is TRBV7-9, the J call TRBJ2-7; TRBD2 aligns across 14 bases. After removal of 1 base from V and 4 bases from J, the junction contained 0 bases not matched to a gene. Germline loops: CDR1 SEHNR, CDR2 FQNEAQ (reference sequence). The CDR3 runs to 15 residues. CDR3 region: CASSLGTSGGYEQYF. CDR3 sequence (DNA): TGTGCCAGCAGCTTAGGGACTAGCGGGGGGTACGAGCAGTACTTC. Full variable domain (outside the CDR3, taken from reference TRBV7-9 and TRBJ2-7): DTGVSQNPRHKITKRGQNVTFRCDPISEHNRLYWYRQTLGQGPEFLTYFQNEAQLEKSRLLSDRFSAERPKGSFSTLEIQRTEQGDSAMYLCASSLGTSGGYEQYFGPGTRLTVT.

The V gene is TRBV5-6, the J gene TRBJ2-5; weak D call: TRBD2 (6 bases). The CDR3 loop spans 14 amino acids. V was shortened by 2 bases and J by 11 bases, with 19 bases between the two germline ends. The germline CDR1 and CDR2 sequences are SGHDT and YYEEEE. CDR3: CASSFGRPLREQYF. The DNA for the CDR3 is TGTGCCAGCAGCTTTGGACGGCCCCTACGGGAGCAGTACTTC. Combining the CDR3 with reference TRBV5-6 and TRBJ2-5 gives the whole variable domain DAGVTQSPTHLIKTRGQQVTLRCSPKSGHDTVSWYQQALGQGPQFIFQYYEEEERQRGNFPDRFSGHQFPNYSSELNVNALLLGDSALYLCASSFGRPLREQYFGPGTRLLVL.

V usage is TRBV4-3 and J usage is TRBJ2-7, with TRBD1 identical over 7 bases. Trimming removed 4 bases from V and 3 bases from J; junction bases left unmatched: 3. This CDR3 is 13 amino acids long. Germline V gene lookup returns CDR1 LGHNA and CDR2 YSLEER. CDR3 coding DNA: TGCGCCAGCAGCCCGGGACAGTTCTACGAGCAGTACTTC. Residues: CASSPGQFYEQYF.

The chain has TRBV2 and TRBJ2-1; 7 bases match TRBD2. With 2 bases clipped from V and 9 bases from J, the junction kept 10 bases outside the gene matches. Per the germline V gene, CDR1 is SNHLY and CDR2 is FYNNEI. This CDR3 has 15 residues. CDR3 loop: CASSELGMTGGEQFF. For the CDR3, the DNA is TGTGCCAGCAGTGAATTGGGGATGACGGGGGGTGAGCAGTTCTTC.

The chain employs TRBV4-1 and TRBJ1-3, with TRBD1 matching 7 bases. The germline CDR1 and CDR2 sequences are MGHRA and YSYEKL. Trimming cost V 1 base and J 4 bases; bases outside gene matches: 10. The CDR3 extends over 17 amino acids. CDR3 sequence reads: CASSQAPTGRLGNTIYF. CDR3 in DNA: TGCGCCAGCAGCCAAGCTCCGACAGGGAGGCTCGGAAACACCATATATTTT.

The chain joins TRBV7-3 to TRBJ2-1; 11 bases align to TRBD2. Looked up from germline, CDR1 is SGHTA and CDR2 is FQGTGA. This CDR3 is built from 16 residues. The V and J ends lost 3 bases and 5 bases, in that order; junction bases with no gene match: 6. CDR3 residues: CASSFTGTSGNNEQFF. CDR3 nucleotide sequence: TGTGCCAGCAGCTTCACCGGGACTAGCGGAAACAATGAGCAGTTCTTC.

This clone was observed a few times. The chain combines TRBV25-1 with TRBJ1-3; D gene ambiguous. There are 12 residues in the CDR3. CDR1 MGHDK and CDR2 SYGVNS come from the germline V gene. The CDR3 bases are TGTGGATCTCTCAGCTCTGGAAACACCATATATTTT. Its translation: CGSLSSGNTIYF.

The rearrangement joins TRBV4-1 to TRBJ1-5; 8 nucleotides match TRBD1. V trimming: 0 bases; J trimming: 4 bases; junction bases outside the gene matches: 14. Germline CDR1 reads MGHRA; CDR2 reads YSYEKL. The CDR3 runs 19 residues. CDR3 residues: CASSQDLRQGMGRNQPQHF. CDR3 sequence (DNA): TGCGCCAGCAGCCAAGATCTGAGACAGGGGATGGGTCGGAATCAGCCCCAGCATTTT.